The 20 T cell receptor beta chains below come from one sample, sequenced in a study of blood T cells in healthy people across ages. The authors ran a second PCR of roughly 6 to 12 cycles using a sample-barcoded 5' primer and a J-beta primer mix. TCRdb passed the 5' RACE reads through MiXCR, listing each CDR3 protein once. The sample yields over 950,000 distinct CDR3 sequences, under 40% seen once. What was sequenced was blood. These TCRs come from a man younger than 30 in good health.

In this sample, this clonotype turned up many times. This rearrangement joins TRBV6-5 to TRBJ2-4; 7 bases map to TRBD1. The CDR3 consists of 12 residues. CDR1 is MNHEY and CDR2 is SVGAGI in the germline V gene. V shed 7 bases, J shed 5 bases, and the junction held 2 bases outside the gene matches. CDR3 sequence: CASKTGENIQYF. Here the CDR3 DNA reads TGTGCCAGCAAAACAGGGGAAAACATTCAGTACTTC.

This rearrangement joins TRBV11-2 to TRBJ2-3; TRBD1 or TRBD2 may be the D gene (5 bases each). The CDR3 is 14 amino acids. The germline V gene has CDR1 SGHAT and CDR2 FQNNGV. V lost 5 bases, J lost 3 bases, and 12 bases lay in between. Here the CDR3 reads CASSPNGATDTQYF. DNA for the CDR3: TGTGCCAGCAGCCCTAACGGGGCGACAGATACGCAGTATTTT.

This clonotype has only a few counts. The J gene is TRBJ2-3, the V gene TRBV4-2, with TRBD2 identical over 11 bases. The germline V gene encodes CDR1 LGHNA and CDR2 YNFKEQ. The V gene end was trimmed by 0 bases and the J gene end by 4 bases; junction bases not matched to a gene: 15. The length of the CDR3 is 20 residues. The CDR3, as DNA: TGTGCCAGCAGCCAAGATTGGGGGACTAGCGGCGACCCTCTCGCAGATACGCAGTATTTT. Its translation is CASSQDWGTSGDPLADTQYF.

This rearrangement joins TRBV4-3 to TRBJ2-2; possibly TRBD1 or TRBD2 for D (5 bases each). The V gene lost 3 bases and the J gene lost 4 bases, with 12 bases spanning the gap. This CDR3 comprises 15 residues. Germline lookup yields CDR1 LGHNA and CDR2 YSLEER. The CDR3 DNA sequence: TGCGCCAGCAGCCAGGAACTGGGGGTCACCGGGGAGCTGTTTTTT. It codes for CASSQELGVTGELFF.

V usage is TRBV20-1 and J usage is TRBJ2-3, with TRBD2 matching 9 bases. The V gene's germline CDR1 is DFQATT and CDR2 SNEGSKA (reference sequence). The J segment lost 5 bases and the V segment lost 3 bases, leaving 6 bases of the junction unmatched. This CDR3 contains 14 residues. CDR3 amino acids: CSARAGGQIDTQYF. As DNA, the CDR3 is TGCAGTGCTAGGGCGGGGGGGCAGATAGATACGCAGTATTTT.

The chain couples TRBV6-5 to TRBJ2-2; TRBD1 might be the D (6 bases). Germline-derived CDR1 and CDR2 are MNHEY and SVGAGI. The CDR3 has 15 amino acids. V was pared by 6 bases and J by 4 bases, with 15 bases between. This CDR3 is CASSRMGAFTGELFF. The CDR3 nucleotides read TGTGCCAGCAGCCGCATGGGGGCTTTCACCGGGGAGCTGTTTTTT.

This chain links TRBV5-1 with TRBJ2-1; no clear D gene. The V end lost 0 bases, the J end lost 8 bases, and 9 bases lay between the germline ends. Germline V gene data show CDR1 as SGHRS and CDR2 as YFSETQ. This CDR3 has 13 residues. CDR3 in amino acids: CASSLERADEQFF. In DNA form, the CDR3 reads TGCGCCAGCAGCTTGGAACGGGCTGATGAGCAGTTCTTC.

The chain uses TRBV20-1 and TRBJ1-2, with D possibly TRBD1 on 5 matching bases. CDR3 length equals 12 residues. Trimming stripped 6 bases from V and 9 bases from J, with 17 bases between. Germline assignment: CDR1 DFQATT and CDR2 SNEGSKA (reference sequence). CDR3 sequence (DNA): TGCAGTGCCACACTCGACAGATTGAGCTACACCTTC. It codes for CSATLDRLSYTF.

This clonotype was found once. The J gene is TRBJ2-5, the V gene TRBV6-5; tentative D call: TRBD1 (7 bases). The V gene lost 2 bases and the J gene lost 11 bases, with 21 bases spanning the gap. Per the germline V gene, CDR1 is MNHEY and CDR2 is SVGAGI. This CDR3 region has 15 residues. The CDR3 nucleotides read TGTGCCAGCAGTTACAGCAGGGGGGAATACAATGAGCAGTACTTC. Its protein product is CASSYSRGEYNEQYF.

In DNA, the CDR3 is TGTGCCAGCAGCTTGGGGCGAACGGGCAATGAGCAGTACTTC. This codes for CASSLGRTGNEQYF. The chain carries TRBV7-2 and TRBJ2-5; D possibly corresponds to TRBD1 (5 bases). This CDR3 comprises 14 residues. Germline loops: CDR1 SGHTA, CDR2 FQGNSA. The V and J ends lost 3 bases and 11 bases respectively, with 19 bases between them.

The chain recombines TRBV20-1 with TRBJ1-2; TRBD1 might be the D (5 bases). CDR1 DFQATT and CDR2 SNEGSKA come from the germline V gene (reference sequence). The V end lost 5 bases, the J end lost 2 bases, and 9 bases lay between the germline ends. This CDR3 is built from 12 residues. DNA of the CDR3: TGCAGTGCTGTCAGGGTAAACTATGGCTACACCTTC. This sequence encodes CSAVRVNYGYTF.

This clonotype was counted a few times. This rearrangement joins TRBV30 to TRBJ1-1; no firm D call. CDR3 length equals 13 residues. Trimming removed 5 bases from V and 1 base from J, with 11 bases in between. Germline CDR1 reads GTSNPN; CDR2 reads SVGIG (reference sequence). The CDR3 bases are TGTGCCTGGGACTTGACGGGGAACACTGAAGCTTTCTTT. It yields the protein CAWDLTGNTEAFF. Complete variable domain (other parts from reference TRBV30 and TRBJ1-1): SQTIHQWPATLVQPVGSPLSLECTVEGTSNPNLYWYRQAAGRGLQLLFYSVGIGQISSEVPQNLSASRPQDRQFILSSKKLLLSDSGFYLCAWDLTGNTEAFFGQGTRLTVV.

Concerning this clonotype: At one of its ends the junction is not consistent with the germline gene, which may arise from a read error. The rearrangement links TRBV5-1 to TRBJ2-2, with 7 bases identical to TRBD1. The CDR3 consists of 15 residues. Germline V lookup: CDR1 SGHRS, CDR2 YFSETQ. In nucleotides, the CDR3 is TGCGCCAGCAGCCTTACAGGGGTCTACACCGGGGAGTTGTTTTTT. Translated: CASSLTGVYTGELFF.

Notes on this clonotype: An end of the junction does not agree with germline; a read error may underlie this. Here the CDR3 DNA reads TGTGCCGGCAGTAAGTCCGTTGGCACAGATACGCAGTATTTT. This translates into CAGSKSVGTDTQYF. The chain recombines TRBV6-2 or TRBV6-3 with TRBJ2-3; D uncertain. This CDR3 spans 14 amino acids. Germline V gene sequence: CDR1 MNHEY, CDR2 SVGEGT.

The chain recombines TRBV2 with TRBJ1-5, with D uncertain. CDR3 length equals 15 residues. V lost 2 bases, J lost 2 bases, and 10 bases lay in between. The germline V gene has CDR1 SNHLY and CDR2 FYNNEI. DNA of the CDR3: TGTGCCAGCAGTGAACAAGGTACGGGCAATCAGCCCCAGCATTTT. Protein product: CASSEQGTGNQPQHF.

The rearrangement uses TRBV12-5 and TRBJ2-2; D unclear. The CDR3 extends over 13 amino acids. V lost 5 bases, J lost 1 base, and 5 bases lay in between. Germline loops: CDR1 LGHNT, CDR2 FRNRAP. The CDR3 region is CASGARNTGELFF. The CDR3 DNA reads TGTGCTAGTGGTGCTCGGAACACCGGGGAGCTGTTTTTT.

The chain joins TRBV4-2 to TRBJ2-5; 11 positions match TRBD2. The germline gives CDR1 LGHNA, CDR2 YNFKEQ. V shed 0 bases, J shed 2 bases, and the junction held 8 bases outside the gene matches. The CDR3 runs 18 residues. CDR3 residues: CASSQDTLAGGIQETQYF. The DNA of the CDR3 is TGTGCCAGCAGCCAAGATACGCTAGCGGGGGGTATTCAAGAGACCCAGTACTTC.

This clonotype was counted only a few times. The chain recombines TRBV12-3 or TRBV12-4 with TRBJ2-1; 10 bases fit TRBD1. The J segment lost 3 bases and the V segment lost 1 base, leaving 0 bases of the junction unmatched. The CDR3 spans 15 residues. The CDR3 DNA sequence: TGTGCCAGCAGTTTAGGGGACAGGGGCTACAATGAGCAGTTCTTC. Encoded protein: CASSLGDRGYNEQFF.

This clonotype occurred a few times. CDR3 residues: CASSVAGEVYNEQFF. The CDR3 DNA follows: TGTGCCAGCAGCGTAGCAGGGGAGGTCTACAATGAGCAGTTCTTC. V and J are TRBV9 and TRBJ2-1, with D tentatively TRBD1 or TRBD2 (6 bases each). This CDR3 is 15 amino acids long. The germline V and J ends were trimmed by 0 bases and 3 bases, with 10 bases remaining between them. Germline V gene lookup returns CDR1 SGDLS and CDR2 YYNGEE. The whole variable domain, remainder taken from reference TRBV9 and TRBJ2-1, is DSGVTQTPKHLITATGQRVTLRCSPRSGDLSVYWYQQSLDQGLQFLIQYYNGEERAKGNILERFSAQQFPDLHSELNLSSLELGDSALYFCASSVAGEVYNEQFFGPGTRLTVL.

This chain joins TRBV6-5 and TRBJ1-4; no firm D call. This CDR3 has 17 residues. Trimming took off 0 bases at V and 5 bases at J, with 16 bases between the two ends. Germline V lookup: CDR1 MNHEY, CDR2 SVGAGI. The DNA of the CDR3 is TGTGCCAGCAGTTACTCTGTCGGGCTAGAAGTGAATGAAAAACTGTTTTTT. Amino acid sequence: CASSYSVGLEVNEKLFF.